The 18 T cell receptor beta chains presented below share a single source sample, sequenced in a study of blood T cell repertoires in COVID-19. Measured with immunoSEQ multiplex PCR; TCRdb has only the in-frame clones, and not every one. The sample lists just over 300,000 clones; over 75% were seen once. What was sequenced was PBMCs or T cells enriched from blood (not recorded which). These receptors all come from a man younger than 40 who had recovered from COVID-19.

The V call is TRBV7-2, the J call TRBJ2-1; 14 nucleotides agree with TRBD2. V was pared by 3 bases and J by 8 bases, with 9 bases of the junction left unmatched. The CDR3 consists of 17 residues. CDR1 and CDR2 (germline): SGHTA, FQGNSA. The CDR3 protein is CASSFTSGTSGSYEQFF. As DNA, the CDR3 is TGTGCCAGCAGCTTTACATCCGGGACTAGCGGGAGTTATGAGCAGTTCTTC.

This rearrangement joins TRBV27 to TRBJ1-4; tentatively, D is TRBD1 (6 bases). The CDR3 is 15 residues long. Trimming took off 2 bases at V and 8 bases at J, with 15 bases between the two ends. The germline gives CDR1 MNHEY, CDR2 SMNVEV (reference sequence). The CDR3 DNA is TGTGCCAGCAGTTTACTTGGCAGGGGAGTGGAAAAACTGTTTTTT. It codes for CASSLLGRGVEKLFF.

The rearrangement uses TRBV29-1 and TRBJ1-2; D might be TRBD1 (6 bases). The CDR3 is 13 amino acids. Trimming shortened V by 6 bases and J by 6 bases, and 17 bases separated the two germline ends. Germline lookup yields CDR1 SQVTM and CDR2 ANQGSEA. CDR3 DNA sequence: TGCAGCGTCGCTGACAGGTCCGGGAATGGCTACACCTTC. Translating gives CSVADRSGNGYTF.

Only a few counts were recorded for this clone. The rearrangement links TRBV11-2 to TRBJ2-7, with D unclear. Germline V gene lookup returns CDR1 SGHAT and CDR2 FQNNGV. Trimming shortened V by 3 bases and J by 3 bases, and 18 bases separated the two germline ends. CDR3 length equals 16 residues. CDR3 coding DNA: TGTGCCAGCAGCTTGGAGACCATAGACGGTTACTACGAGCAGTACTTC. This encodes CASSLETIDGYYEQYF.

This chain uses TRBV3-1 (or the pseudogene TRBV3-2) with TRBJ2-7; possible D gene TRBD2, 6 bases. The CDR3 extends over 15 amino acids. V was shortened by 4 bases and J by 3 bases, with 16 bases between the two germline ends. Germline CDR1 and CDR2: LGHDT and YNNKEL (reference sequence). CDR3 DNA: TGTGCCAGCAGCCTCGGGGAGGCTCATTTCTACGAGCAGTACTTC. It translates to CASSLGEAHFYEQYF.

The chain has TRBV15 and TRBJ2-1; 9 nucleotides line up with TRBD2. Looked up from germline, CDR1 is LNHNV and CDR2 is YYDKDF (reference sequence). Trimming at V came to 3 bases and at J to 10 bases, leaving 10 bases not matched to a gene. The CDR3 extends over 15 amino acids. CDR3 nucleotides: TGTGCCACCAGCAGGGAAGCGGGGGGATTGGCCGAGCAGTTCTTC. Translating it yields CATSREAGGLAEQFF.

The chain employs TRBV27 and TRBJ1-6; 7 bases match TRBD1. Trimming took 7 bases from V and 6 from J; bases not matched to a gene: 9. The CDR3 extends over 15 amino acids. From germline, CDR1 is MNHEY and CDR2 SMNVEV (reference sequence). Here the CDR3 DNA reads TGTGCCAGCACCCCCCAAGGGACAGTTAATTCACCCCTCCACTTT. This encodes CASTPQGTVNSPLHF.

This clone was detected only a few times. The chain couples TRBV7-2 to TRBJ1-2, with 9 positions matching TRBD1. The ends lost 3 bases at V and 1 base at J; junction bases unmatched: 6. Germline loops: CDR1 SGHTA, CDR2 FQGNSA. The CDR3 runs 16 residues. CDR3 coding DNA: TGTGCCAGCAGCTTCTTGGACAGGGGATTTAACTATGGCTACACCTTC. Its protein product is CASSFLDRGFNYGYTF.

The CDR3 sequence is CASSRQPGGAFF. CDR3 DNA sequence: TGTGCCAGCAGTCGCCAACCAGGGGGAGCTTTCTTT. The chain carries TRBV25-1 and TRBJ1-1, with 7 nucleotides matching TRBD1. This CDR3 contains 12 residues. V gave up 5 bases and J gave up 10 bases; unmatched junction bases: 7. Germline-derived CDR1 and CDR2 are MGHDK and SYGVNS.

The chain joins TRBV5-1 to TRBJ2-5; D might be TRBD2 (5 bases). The CDR3 sequence is 17 residues long. Germline V gene sequence: CDR1 SGHRS, CDR2 YFSETQ. The V gene lost 4 bases and the J gene lost 0 bases, with 19 bases spanning the gap. The CDR3 loop reads CASSNHPREPNQETQYF. DNA of the CDR3: TGCGCCAGCAGCAATCACCCTAGGGAGCCAAACCAAGAGACCCAGTACTTC.

The chain combines TRBV15 with TRBJ2-7; unclear D gene. This CDR3 spans 14 amino acids. V lost 5 bases and J 0 bases, leaving 11 bases between the germline ends. The germline CDR1 and CDR2 sequences are LNHNV and YYDKDF (reference sequence). CDR3 amino acids: CATSVRRSSYEQYF. The DNA of the CDR3 is TGTGCCACCAGCGTTCGTAGGAGCTCCTACGAGCAGTACTTC.

The rearrangement joins TRBV24-1 to TRBJ2-4; perhaps TRBD1 as D (6 bases). Germline V CDR1 and CDR2: KGHDR, SFDVKD. This CDR3 has 16 residues. V shed 4 bases and J shed 3 bases, with 15 bases lying between them. CDR3 nucleotides: TGTGCCACCAGTGACTCCGAGGCAGGGGACAAAAACATTCAGTACTTC. Translated: CATSDSEAGDKNIQYF.

V usage is TRBV11-3 and J usage is TRBJ1-1; the D gene is possibly TRBD1 (5 bases). Germline CDR1 is SGHNT and CDR2 is YENEEA. The CDR3 consists of 15 residues. V was trimmed by 6 bases and J by 8 bases, leaving 22 bases between them. The CDR3 spells CASSYQFQGEAEAFF. In DNA, the CDR3 is TGTGCCAGCAGTTATCAATTTCAGGGTGAGGCGGAAGCTTTCTTT.

The rearrangement uses TRBV14 and TRBJ2-6, with D maybe TRBD1 (6 bases). The germline CDR1 and CDR2 sequences are SGHDN and FVKESK. Deletions cut 4 bases from V and 0 bases from J, with 13 bases between. The CDR3 is 17 residues long. CDR3 loop: CASSPLTGTSGANVLTF. CDR3 DNA: TGTGCCAGCAGCCCACTGACAGGCACCTCTGGGGCCAACGTCCTGACTTTC.

V usage is TRBV3-1 (or the pseudogene TRBV3-2) and J usage is TRBJ2-7; possible D gene TRBD1, 5 bases. Germline-derived CDR1 and CDR2 are LGHDT and YNNKEL (reference sequence). The ends were cut back, 4 bases at V and 3 bases at J, with 16 bases in the middle. This CDR3 has 15 residues. CDR3 region: CASSREPRVFYEQYF. CDR3 DNA: TGTGCCAGCAGCCGAGAGCCCAGGGTGTTCTACGAGCAGTACTTC.

The J gene is TRBJ1-3, the V gene TRBV5-6, with a possible D match to TRBD1 (6 bases). The length of the CDR3 is 17 residues. Trimming shortened V by 3 bases and J by 0 bases, and 16 bases separated the two germline ends. Per the germline V gene, CDR1 is SGHDT and CDR2 is YYEEEE. CDR3: CASSYADRFYSGNTIYF. In DNA form, the CDR3 reads TGTGCCAGCAGCTACGCAGACAGGTTTTACTCTGGAAACACCATATATTTT.

The rearrangement links TRBV4-2 to TRBJ1-4; TRBD1 might be the D (5 bases). Germline V gene sequence: CDR1 LGHNA, CDR2 YNFKEQ. The V end was cut by 0 bases, the J end by 4 bases, with 15 bases between. The CDR3 covers 17 residues. The CDR3 DNA follows: TGTGCCAGCAGCCAAGAGGGGGAGGCCGGAGTTAATGAAAAACTGTTTTTT. Residues: CASSQEGEAGVNEKLFF.

V usage is TRBV28 and J usage is TRBJ2-2; D is ambiguous. Deletions cut 3 bases from V and 3 bases from J, with 11 bases between. There are 15 residues in the CDR3. Germline values: CDR1 MDHEN, CDR2 SYDVKM. The CDR3: CASSFSGSYTGELFF. In DNA, the CDR3 is TGTGCCAGCAGTTTCTCCGGGTCGTACACCGGGGAGCTGTTTTTT.